This record covers a single T cell receptor beta chain. The sample originates from a study of OX40 agonist ivuxolimab in advanced cancers. TCRdb's copy holds only in-frame clones and misses some; the assay was immunoSEQ multiplex PCR. The data show some 86,000 clones, 86% seen once. Germline V gene data show CDR1 as MGHDK and CDR2 as SYGVNS. The ends were cut back, 4 bases at V and 3 bases at J, with 7 bases in the middle. This CDR3 spans 12 amino acids. This TCR was sampled from an adult with an advanced solid tumor such as melanoma, head and neck, liver or kidney cancer. The gene calls are TRBV25-1 and TRBJ2-7; D not resolved. Here the sequenced sample was CD4+ or CD8+ T cells sorted from blood, taken in a trial of the OX40 agonist ivuxolimab. The CDR3 region is CASSVGNYEQYF. The CDR3 nucleotides are TGTGCCAGCAGTGTAGGTAACTACGAGCAGTACTTC.